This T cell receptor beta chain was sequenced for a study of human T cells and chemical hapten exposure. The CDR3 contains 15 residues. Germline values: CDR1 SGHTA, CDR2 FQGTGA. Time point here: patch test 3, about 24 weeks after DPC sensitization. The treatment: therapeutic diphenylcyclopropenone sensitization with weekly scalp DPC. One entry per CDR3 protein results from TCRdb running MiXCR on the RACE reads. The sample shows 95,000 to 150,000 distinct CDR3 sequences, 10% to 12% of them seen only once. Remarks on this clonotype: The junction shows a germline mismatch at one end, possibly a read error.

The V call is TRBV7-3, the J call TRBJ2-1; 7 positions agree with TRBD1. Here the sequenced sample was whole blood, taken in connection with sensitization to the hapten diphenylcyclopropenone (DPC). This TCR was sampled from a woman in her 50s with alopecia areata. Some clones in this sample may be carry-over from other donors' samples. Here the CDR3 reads CASSLIGGSYNKQFF. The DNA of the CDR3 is TGTGCCAGCAGCTTAATAGGGGGCTCCTACAATAAGCAGTTCTTC.